This passage covers 25 T cell receptor beta chains from one sample sequenced in a study of identifying expanded T cells in peripheral blood. Data came from immunoSEQ multiplex PCR; TCRdb stores just in-frame clones and leaves some out. Altogether 120,000 or so clones are present, about four fifths being singletons, with the ten largest covering approximately 3%. Sequencing was performed on blood. The receptors come from a person aged 18 to 70 in good health.

Comment on this clone: Sequence at one end of the junction differs from germline and may be a read error. The same CDR3 can be traced to other DNA sequences in this sample. The chain has TRBV6-6 and TRBJ2-7; D tentatively fits TRBD1 or TRBD2 (5 bases each). Germline lookup yields CDR1 MNHNY and CDR2 SVGAGI (reference sequence). The CDR3 is 12 residues long. For the CDR3, the DNA is TGTGCCAGCGAGGGACGTGACTACGAACAGTACTTC. It yields the protein CASEGRDYEQYF.

The chain joins TRBV29-1 to TRBJ1-2, with unresolved D. Germline CDR1 SQVTM, CDR2 ANQGSEA. CDR3 length: 12 residues. V shed 3 bases and J shed 5 bases, with 10 bases lying between them. CDR3 DNA sequence: TGCAGCGTTGAGGATGGAGCTTATGGCTACACCTTC. Protein: CSVEDGAYGYTF.

This clone was seen more than once but under ten times. The chain couples TRBV7-8 to TRBJ1-1; possible D gene TRBD1, 6 bases. Trimming pared 6 bases from V and 4 bases from J, leaving 18 bases between. The CDR3 has 15 amino acids. The germline CDR1 and CDR2 sequences are SGHVS and FQNEAQ. This chain's CDR3 is CASSYNRVALTEAFF. CDR3 nucleotide sequence: TGTGCCAGCAGTTACAACAGGGTTGCCCTCACTGAAGCTTTCTTT.

In its sample, this clone was seen once. The chain employs TRBV30 and TRBJ2-7, with 10 bases that match TRBD1. The length of the CDR3 is 12 residues. CDR1 is GTSNPN and CDR2 is SVGIG in the germline V gene (reference sequence). V shed 5 bases, J shed 2 bases, and the junction held 0 bases outside the gene matches. The CDR3 DNA is TGTGCCTGGGGACAGGGGGCCTACGAGCAGTACTTC. It translates to CAWGQGAYEQYF. The full variable domain, with the rest looked up from reference TRBV30 and TRBJ2-7, is SQTIHQWPATLVQPVGSPLSLECTVEGTSNPNLYWYRQAAGRGLQLLFYSVGIGQISSEVPQNLSASRPQDRQFILSSKKLLLSDSGFYLCAWGQGAYEQYFGPGTRLTVT.

The gene calls are TRBV11-2 and TRBJ2-7, with D possibly being TRBD1 (6 bases). Trimming pared 1 base from V and 0 bases from J, leaving 16 bases between. Germline lookup yields CDR1 SGHAT and CDR2 FQNNGV. This CDR3 has 17 residues. This CDR3 is CASSLVRTWDTSYEQYF. In DNA form, the CDR3 reads TGTGCCAGCAGCTTAGTTAGGACCTGGGACACCTCCTACGAGCAGTACTTC. Full variable domain (rest looked up from reference TRBV11-2 and TRBJ2-7): EAGVAQSPRYKIIEKRQSVAFWCNPISGHATLYWYQQILGQGPKLLIQFQNNGVVDDSQLPKDRFSAERLKGVDSTLKIQPAKLEDSAVYLCASSLVRTWDTSYEQYFGPGTRLTVT.

The chain employs TRBV6-5 and TRBJ1-5; a weak D match, TRBD1 (5 bases). V lost 6 bases and J lost 4, with 16 bases in between. The CDR3 contains 15 residues. Germline V gene data show CDR1 as MNHEY and CDR2 as SVGAGI. The CDR3 here is CASSPTANTNQPQHF. The CDR3 nucleotides read TGTGCCAGCAGCCCGACAGCTAACACGAATCAGCCCCAGCATTTT.

V gene TRBV19 combines with J gene TRBJ1-6; D is ambiguous. Trimming took off 7 bases at V and 9 bases at J, with 19 bases between the two ends. The CDR3 runs to 15 residues. Germline V gives CDR1 LNHDA, CDR2 SQIVND (reference sequence). The CDR3 sequence is CASTAVLPSSSPLHF. CDR3 sequence (DNA): TGTGCCAGTACCGCAGTACTCCCGAGTAGTTCACCCCTCCACTTT.

The CDR3 coding sequence is TGTGCCAGCAGCCTTAGGACGGATTACAATGAGCAGTTCTTC. Its translation is CASSLRTDYNEQFF. This chain uses TRBV9 with TRBJ2-1, with no clear D. This CDR3 comprises 14 residues. The V and J ends lost 4 bases and 4 bases respectively, with 12 bases between them. Germline loops: CDR1 SGDLS, CDR2 YYNGEE.

The gene calls are TRBV30 and TRBJ1-1; D perhaps matches TRBD1 (6 bases). Germline loops: CDR1 GTSNPN, CDR2 SVGIG (reference sequence). The V and J ends lost 0 bases and 4 bases respectively, with 18 bases between them. This CDR3 comprises 16 residues. CDR3 amino acids: CAWSVLGTSLGTEAFF. CDR3 DNA sequence: TGTGCCTGGAGTGTACTTGGGACATCCCTGGGCACTGAAGCTTTCTTT.

The chain employs TRBV7-8 and TRBJ1-3; the D is unclear. CDR3 length: 12 amino acids. The V gene lost 3 bases and the J gene lost 4 bases, with 4 bases spanning the gap. The germline V gene has CDR1 SGHVS and CDR2 FQNEAQ. The chain's CDR3 is CASSFIGNTIYF. The CDR3 DNA sequence: TGTGCCAGCAGCTTTATCGGAAACACCATATATTTT. The variable domain in full, with the rest retrieved from reference TRBV7-8 and TRBJ1-3, is GAGVSQSPRYKVAKRGQDVALRCDPISGHVSLFWYQQALGQGPEFLTYFQNEAQLDKSGLPSDRFFAERPEGSVSTLKIQRTQQEDSAVYLCASSFIGNTIYFGEGSWLTVV.

This chain joins TRBV5-1 and TRBJ1-4; D uncertain. The germline V gene encodes CDR1 SGHRS and CDR2 YFSETQ. With 0 bases removed from V and 7 bases from J, the gap between germline ends came to 13 bases. The CDR3 runs to 15 residues. The CDR3 loop is CASSLGPHQVEKLFF. CDR3 nucleotide sequence: TGCGCCAGCAGCTTGGGACCCCACCAGGTTGAAAAACTGTTTTTT.

The chain recombines TRBV2 with TRBJ1-2, with TRBD1 matching 8 bases. CDR3 length: 13 amino acids. V lost 6 bases, J lost 4 bases, and 4 bases stayed unmatched. Germline assignment: CDR1 SNHLY and CDR2 FYNNEI. The CDR3 region has the DNA TGTGCCAGCAGGACAGGGGAGGGCTATGGCTACACCTTC. Protein sequence: CASRTGEGYGYTF.

The rearrangement joins TRBV2 to TRBJ2-5; D is unresolved. Between the trimmed V and J ends, which lost 2 bases and 4 bases, there was a span of 23 bases. The CDR3 has 18 amino acids. CDR1 is SNHLY and CDR2 is FYNNEI in the germline V gene. In nucleotides, the CDR3 is TGTGCCAGCAGTGAATTCTTTTTTGACAACCCAGGCGGAGAGACCCAGTACTTC. Protein product: CASSEFFFDNPGGETQYF.

The rearrangement links TRBV6-5 to TRBJ1-2; tentative D call: TRBD1 (5 bases). The CDR3 spans 14 residues. Germline loops: CDR1 MNHEY, CDR2 SVGAGI. The V gene lost 2 bases and the J gene lost 4 bases, with 11 bases spanning the gap. The CDR3 region is CASSYAGRTYGYTF. The CDR3 DNA reads as TGTGCCAGCAGTTACGCAGGGCGGACCTATGGCTACACCTTC.

The chain has TRBV6-5 and TRBJ1-2; possibly TRBD1 for D (6 bases). The CDR3 has 13 amino acids. Trimming took 2 bases from V and 6 from J, leaving 10 bases between them. The germline CDR1 and CDR2 sequences are MNHEY and SVGAGI. The chain's CDR3 is CASSYGTTDGYTF. The DNA of the CDR3 is TGTGCCAGCAGTTACGGGACAACCGATGGCTACACCTTC.

The chain couples TRBV7-2 to TRBJ2-5; possible D gene TRBD1, 5 bases. The CDR3 spans 13 residues. Deletions cut 6 bases from V and 3 bases from J, with 11 bases between. Per the germline V gene, CDR1 is SGHTA and CDR2 is FQGNSA. This CDR3 is CASSRYRKETQYF. In DNA, the CDR3 is TGTGCCAGCAGTAGATACAGGAAAGAGACCCAGTACTTC.

This chain joins TRBV6-6 and TRBJ1-1; 10 bases line up with TRBD1. Germline CDR1 reads MNHNY; CDR2 reads SVGAGI (reference sequence). V lost 5 bases to trimming and J lost 3 bases; unmatched junction nucleotides: 6. This CDR3 has 15 residues. The CDR3 sequence is CASSGPGTGDTEAFF. The CDR3 DNA reads as TGTGCCAGCAGTGGGCCCGGGACAGGGGACACTGAAGCTTTCTTT.

CDR3 nucleotides: TGTGCCTGGACCCTTGCAGGGGGGAATTCACCCCTCCACTTT. This encodes CAWTLAGGNSPLHF. V is TRBV30 and J is TRBJ1-6; 7 nucleotides match TRBD1. CDR1 is GTSNPN, CDR2 SVGIG, per germline (reference sequence). Unmatched junction bases numbered 7, after V lost 4 bases and J lost 7 bases. This CDR3 contains 14 residues.

The V gene is TRBV28, the J gene TRBJ1-2, with TRBD1 identical over 7 bases. Germline CDR1 MDHEN, CDR2 SYDVKM. V lost 4 bases, J lost 1 base, and 9 bases stayed unmatched. This CDR3 comprises 16 residues. The CDR3: CASSSPGTESNYGYTF. The CDR3 bases are TGTGCCAGCAGTTCACCCGGGACAGAAAGTAACTATGGCTACACCTTC.

The sample holds one count of this clone. The chain recombines TRBV2 with TRBJ1-2; 8 bases are shared with TRBD1. CDR3 length: 15 residues. V lost 5 bases, J lost 8 bases, and 13 bases stayed unmatched. Germline CDR1 and CDR2: SNHLY and FYNNEI. CDR3: CASSRIGQGINGYTF. DNA for the CDR3: TGTGCCAGCAGTCGAATTGGACAGGGCATAAACGGCTACACCTTC.

This clone has just a few counts. The chain is built from TRBV6-6 and TRBJ1-4, with D hard to call. Germline CDR1 MNHNY, CDR2 SVGAGI (reference sequence). The CDR3 sequence is 14 residues long. Trimming removed 0 bases at V and 4 bases at J, with 6 bases between. CDR3 DNA: TGTGCCAGCAGTTACTCCGGGGTTAATGAAAAACTGTTTTTT. It specifies CASSYSGVNEKLFF.

The chain carries TRBV7-2 and TRBJ2-3; D might be TRBD2 (5 bases). With 2 bases removed from V and 3 bases from J, the gap between germline ends came to 12 bases. The CDR3 contains 15 residues. Germline CDR1 is SGHTA and CDR2 is FQGNSA. The CDR3 loop reads CASSLIAGSTDTQYF. The CDR3 DNA is TGTGCCAGCAGCTTAATTGCGGGCAGTACAGATACGCAGTATTTT.

The CDR3 DNA sequence: TGTGCCAGCAGGCAGGGTGATCGAGAAGCTTTCTTT. This gives the protein CASRQGDREAFF. The chain has TRBV6-1 and TRBJ1-1; D may be TRBD1 (5 bases). Germline CDR1 MNHNS, CDR2 SASEGT. CDR3 size: 12 residues. V was trimmed by 6 bases and J by 8 bases, leaving 13 bases between them.

The rearrangement joins TRBV11-2 to TRBJ1-2, with a weak D call TRBD1 (6 bases). Trimming removed 1 base at V and 5 bases at J, with 14 bases between. Germline CDR1 SGHAT, CDR2 FQNNGV. This CDR3 is 15 amino acids long. As DNA, the CDR3 is TGTGCCAGCAGCTTAGTGGGGGGCGCCCGGTATGGCTACACCTTC. Translation gives CASSLVGGARYGYTF.

The rearrangement joins TRBV7-9 to TRBJ1-1; D gene uncertain. V was clipped by 3 bases and J by 1 base, with 9 bases between them. Germline-derived CDR1 and CDR2 are SEHNR and FQNEAQ (reference sequence). The CDR3 spans 14 residues. The CDR3 protein is CASSLDLKNTEAFF. CDR3 DNA sequence: TGTGCCAGCAGCTTGGATCTGAAGAACACTGAAGCTTTCTTT.